The 30 T cell receptor beta chains reported below all come from one sample, sequenced in a study of blood T cell repertoires in COVID-19. Profiling relied on immunoSEQ multiplex PCR, and the TCRdb table lists in-frame clones only, not all of them. Of about 230,000 clones detected, over 85% appear once; the ten largest clones hold roughly 4%. The sequenced material came from PBMCs or T cells enriched from blood (not recorded which). The receptors originated from a woman younger than 45 with acute COVID-19.

The gene calls are TRBV7-2 and TRBJ1-6, with 9 positions matching TRBD1. The germline gives CDR1 SGHTA, CDR2 FQGNSA. CDR3 length: 16 residues. V was clipped by 5 bases and J by 10 bases; unmatched bases: 12. CDR3 amino acids: CASSQEGGTGMSPLHF. The CDR3 DNA reads TGTGCCAGCAGCCAGGAAGGTGGGACAGGGATGTCACCCCTCCACTTT. Together with reference TRBV7-2 and TRBJ1-6, the CDR3 gives the full variable domain: GAGVSQSPSNKVTEKGKDVELRCDPISGHTALYWYRQSLGQGLEFLIYFQGNSAPDKSGLPSDRFSAERTGGSVSTLTIQRTQQEDSAVYLCASSQEGGTGMSPLHFGNGTRLTVT.

The rearrangement links TRBV29-1 to TRBJ2-7; 9 bases line up with TRBD2. The CDR3 is 12 amino acids. V shed 4 bases and J 6 bases; nucleotides not matched to a gene: 4. Germline V gene lookup returns CDR1 SQVTM and CDR2 ANQGSEA. Written as DNA, the CDR3 is TGCAGCGTTGGGCTAGCGGGGCGCGAGCAGTACTTC. Protein sequence: CSVGLAGREQYF.

The V and J genes are TRBV19 and TRBJ1-4, with D tentatively TRBD1 (5 bases). The CDR3 loop spans 16 amino acids. V shed 5 bases and J shed 2 bases, with 15 bases lying between them. In germline, CDR1 is LNHDA, CDR2 SQIVND (reference sequence). CDR3 sequence: CASSRVAGTTNEKLFF. The CDR3 DNA reads as TGTGCCAGTAGTCGGGTCGCCGGGACTACTAATGAAAAACTGTTTTTT. The full variable domain, rest sourced from reference TRBV19 and TRBJ1-4, is DGGITQSPKYLFRKEGQNVTLSCEQNLNHDAMYWYRQDPGQGLRLIYYSQIVNDFQKGDIAEGYSVSREKKESFPLTVTSAQKNPTAFYLCASSRVAGTTNEKLFFGSGTQLSVL.

The chain has TRBV28 and TRBJ2-7, with D uncertain. CDR1 is MDHEN and CDR2 is SYDVKM in the germline V gene. Trimming removed 4 bases at V and 3 bases at J, with 7 bases between. The CDR3 is made up of 12 amino acids. The chain's CDR3 is CASSWADYEQYF. The DNA of the CDR3 is TGTGCCAGCAGTTGGGCAGACTACGAGCAGTACTTC.

V usage is TRBV7-2 and J usage is TRBJ2-7; 10 bases align to TRBD1. J was trimmed by 4 bases and V by 5 bases; bases with no gene match: 8. Per germline, CDR1 SGHTA and CDR2 FQGNSA. This CDR3 has 15 residues. In DNA form, the CDR3 reads TGTGCCAGCAGCACCTTACCGGGACAGGGGTACGAGCAGTACTTC. Protein sequence: CASSTLPGQGYEQYF.

This clone showed up just a few times. The chain is built from TRBV19 and TRBJ1-1; TRBD1 might be the D (6 bases). The CDR3 is 12 amino acids. Germline lookup yields CDR1 LNHDA and CDR2 SQIVND (reference sequence). V lost 5 bases and J lost 8, with 12 bases in between. CDR3 residues: CASSEGHREAFF. CDR3 coding DNA: TGTGCCAGTAGTGAGGGACATAGGGAAGCTTTCTTT.

This chain links TRBV5-1 with TRBJ2-1; unclear D gene. The germline CDR1 and CDR2 sequences are SGHRS and YFSETQ. The CDR3 sequence is 15 residues long. The germline V and J ends were trimmed by 2 bases and 0 bases, with 9 bases remaining between them. CDR3 amino acids: CASSFTSFSYNEQFF. CDR3 bases: TGCGCCAGCAGCTTTACTTCATTCTCCTACAATGAGCAGTTCTTC.

The chain employs TRBV9 and TRBJ2-7; 10 bases line up with TRBD1. Trimming at V came to 3 bases and at J to 3 bases, leaving 3 bases not matched to a gene. The CDR3 totals 14 residues. Germline V gives CDR1 SGDLS, CDR2 YYNGEE. The CDR3, as DNA: TGTGCCAGCAGCGGCGGGACAGGGGACTACGAGCAGTACTTC. It codes for CASSGGTGDYEQYF.

The genes are TRBV7-9 and TRBJ2-2, with 8 bases matching TRBD1. V gave up 1 base and J gave up 4 bases; unmatched junction bases: 2. The CDR3 has 15 amino acids. Germline assignment: CDR1 SEHNR and CDR2 FQNEAQ (reference sequence). CDR3 region: CASSLGTGTTGELFF. Here the CDR3 DNA reads TGTGCCAGCAGCTTAGGGACAGGGACCACCGGGGAGCTGTTTTTT.

V usage is TRBV5-4 and J usage is TRBJ2-1; 8 bases map to TRBD2. CDR3 length: 16 amino acids. Germline CDR1 is SGHNT and CDR2 is YYREEE (reference sequence). The trim removed 4 bases at V and 6 bases at J, leaving 12 bases unmatched. This CDR3 is CASSPEWRGAPNEQFF. The CDR3 coding sequence is TGTGCCAGCAGCCCTGAGTGGCGGGGGGCCCCCAATGAGCAGTTCTTC.

This rearrangement joins TRBV6-5 to TRBJ1-1, with TRBD1 as a possible D gene (6 bases). CDR3 length equals 15 residues. Germline CDR1 reads MNHEY; CDR2 reads SVGAGI. The V end was cut by 5 bases, the J end by 1 base, with 14 bases between. CDR3 in amino acids: CASSLQPGQNTEAFF. The CDR3 DNA sequence: TGTGCCAGCAGTCTCCAACCGGGACAGAACACTGAAGCTTTCTTT.

The chain combines TRBV19 with TRBJ2-3; TRBD2 matches at 8 bases. The germline V gene encodes CDR1 LNHDA and CDR2 SQIVND (reference sequence). The V segment lost 5 bases and the J segment 1 base; nucleotides outside the gene matches: 14. The CDR3 has 18 residues. The chain's CDR3 is CASSLGKMRGAGTDTQYF. DNA of the CDR3: TGTGCCAGTAGTCTTGGGAAGATGCGGGGGGCTGGCACAGATACGCAGTATTTT.

The chain employs TRBV6-1 and TRBJ2-5; tentatively, D is TRBD1 (5 bases). V dropped 2 bases and J dropped 5 bases, with 6 bases sitting between them. CDR1 MNHNS and CDR2 SASEGT come from the germline V gene. The CDR3 contains 12 residues. In nucleotides, the CDR3 is TGTGCCAGCAGTGAAAGGGGTGAGACCCAGTACTTC. Protein product: CASSERGETQYF.

This clone was observed a handful of times. J is TRBJ2-1 and V is TRBV30; weak D call: TRBD1 (5 bases). CDR1 and CDR2 from the germline V gene are GTSNPN and SVGIG (reference sequence). CDR3 length: 15 residues. The V and J ends lost 5 bases and 0 bases respectively, with 14 bases between them. The CDR3 loop reads CAWETETSSYNEQFF. The CDR3 DNA reads as TGTGCCTGGGAGACAGAAACGAGCTCCTACAATGAGCAGTTCTTC.

This rearrangement joins TRBV19 to TRBJ2-2; tentative D call: TRBD2 (6 bases). CDR3 length equals 15 residues. V lost 3 bases and J lost 6, with 14 bases in between. Germline V gives CDR1 LNHDA, CDR2 SQIVND (reference sequence). DNA for the CDR3: TGTGCCAGTAGTATGTGGGGGGTACGGGCCGGGGAGCTGTTTTTT. Translated, it gives CASSMWGVRAGELFF.

V usage is TRBV19 and J usage is TRBJ1-5; 7 nucleotides agree with TRBD1. The CDR3 has 14 residues. With 5 bases clipped from V and 7 bases from J, the junction kept 8 bases outside the gene matches. In germline, CDR1 is LNHDA, CDR2 SQIVND (reference sequence). CDR3 sequence reads: CASSPRQGRQPQHF. The CDR3 DNA sequence: TGTGCCAGTAGTCCTCGACAGGGCCGACAGCCCCAGCATTTT. The entire variable domain, with the rest obtained from reference TRBV19 and TRBJ1-5, is as follows: DGGITQSPKYLFRKEGQNVTLSCEQNLNHDAMYWYRQDPGQGLRLIYYSQIVNDFQKGDIAEGYSVSREKKESFPLTVTSAQKNPTAFYLCASSPRQGRQPQHFGDGTRLSIL.

DNA of the CDR3: TGTGCCAGCAGCCCGACAGGGGGACAAGAGACCCAGTACTTC. Amino acid sequence: CASSPTGGQETQYF. The chain joins TRBV9 to TRBJ2-5; 9 nucleotides align to TRBD1. The germline V gene encodes CDR1 SGDLS and CDR2 YYNGEE. This CDR3 has 14 amino acids. J was trimmed by 2 bases and V by 4 bases; bases with no gene match: 3. Using reference TRBV9 and TRBJ2-5 for the parts outside the CDR3, the full variable domain is DSGVTQTPKHLITATGQRVTLRCSPRSGDLSVYWYQQSLDQGLQFLIQYYNGEERAKGNILERFSAQQFPDLHSELNLSSLELGDSALYFCASSPTGGQETQYFGPGTRLLVL.

The chain is built from TRBV5-1 and TRBJ2-3; 7 nucleotides agree with TRBD1. The CDR3 extends over 16 amino acids. CDR1 and CDR2 from the germline V gene are SGHRS and YFSETQ. The ends lost 0 bases at V and 4 bases at J; junction bases unmatched: 8. CDR3 residues: CASSLALWQGADTQYF. CDR3 in DNA: TGCGCCAGCAGCTTGGCCTTGTGGCAGGGGGCAGATACGCAGTATTTT.

The chain joins TRBV28 to TRBJ1-2; D is unclear. The CDR3 has 13 amino acids. Trimming left V 4 bases short and J 4 bases short, with 10 bases between. Germline CDR1 and CDR2: MDHEN and SYDVKM. This chain's CDR3 is CASSSMTPYGYTF. CDR3 in DNA: TGTGCCAGCAGTTCCATGACTCCCTATGGCTACACCTTC.

V usage is TRBV5-1 and J usage is TRBJ1-4; D gene unclear. The germline V gene encodes CDR1 SGHRS and CDR2 YFSETQ. Deletions cut 4 bases from V and 0 bases from J, with 13 bases between. The CDR3 loop spans 16 amino acids. Here the CDR3 reads CASSGKRGTTNEKLFF. The DNA of the CDR3 is TGCGCCAGCAGCGGAAAACGGGGAACAACTAATGAAAAACTGTTTTTT.

V and J are TRBV5-1 and TRBJ1-5, with TRBD1 matching over 12 bases. This CDR3 has 16 amino acids. Germline values: CDR1 SGHRS, CDR2 YFSETQ. The CDR3 bases are TGCGCGAGCCCAATCGGGGACAGGGGGCCTAATCAGCCCCAGCATTTT. Its protein is CASPIGDRGPNQPQHF.

This rearrangement joins TRBV10-3 to TRBJ1-2, with 7 bases identical to TRBD1. From germline, CDR1 is ENHRY and CDR2 SYGVKD. V lost 2 bases and J lost 7; bases outside the gene matches: 4. The CDR3 totals 13 residues. CDR3 nucleotides: TGTGCCATCAGTGAGGACCGGGACAGTGGCTACACCTTC. This translates into CAISEDRDSGYTF.

The genes are TRBV5-1 and TRBJ2-1, with D maybe TRBD2 (6 bases). Between the trimmed V and J ends, which lost 0 bases and 5 bases, there was a span of 12 bases. CDR1 is SGHRS, CDR2 YFSETQ, per germline. The CDR3 loop spans 15 amino acids. CDR3 in DNA: TGCGCCAGCAGCTTGGGGCGGGGACTCAACAATGAGCAGTTCTTC. Its translation is CASSLGRGLNNEQFF. Full variable domain (outside the CDR3, taken from reference TRBV5-1 and TRBJ2-1): KAGVTQTPRYLIKTRGQQVTLSCSPISGHRSVSWYQQTPGQGLQFLFEYFSETQRNKGNFPGRFSGRQFSNSRSEMNVSTLELGDSALYLCASSLGRGLNNEQFFGPGTRLTVL.

This clone came up once. V gene TRBV18 combines with J gene TRBJ1-5, with 9 bases aligning to TRBD1. V lost 5 bases to trimming and J lost 4 bases; unmatched junction nucleotides: 6. CDR1 and CDR2 from the germline V gene are KGHSH and LQKENI. CDR3 length equals 15 residues. CDR3 sequence (DNA): TGTGCCAGCTCAGGCTCCGGGACAGGGAATCAGCCCCAGCATTTT. Its translation: CASSGSGTGNQPQHF.

As for this clone: An end of the junction does not agree with germline; a read error may underlie this. The chain joins TRBV15 to TRBJ1-1; 7 positions agree with TRBD1. Germline V gene sequence: CDR1 LNHNV, CDR2 YYDKDF (reference sequence). The CDR3 runs 16 residues. Here the CDR3 reads CATSRDRVSRNTEAFF. The CDR3 nucleotides read TGTGCCACCAGTAGAGACAGGGTGAGCCGAAACACTGAAGCTTTCTTT. The full variable domain, with the rest looked up from reference TRBV15 and TRBJ1-1, is DAMVIQNPRYQVTQFGKPVTLSCSQTLNHNVMYWYQQKSSQAPKLLFHYYDKDFNNEADTPDNFQSRRPNTSFCFLDIRSPGLGDTAMYLCATSRDRVSRNTEAFFGQGTRLTVV.

This chain uses TRBV11-1 with TRBJ2-7, with D perhaps TRBD2 (6 bases). Germline V lookup: CDR1 SGHAT, CDR2 FQDESV (reference sequence). CDR3 size: 15 residues. V was trimmed by 2 bases and J by 0 bases, leaving 11 bases between them. The CDR3 region is CASSLTHGSSYEQYF. CDR3 nucleotides: TGTGCCAGCAGCTTAACTCACGGGAGCTCCTACGAGCAGTACTTC.

The CDR3 region is CANADRGEKQYF. In DNA form, the CDR3 reads TGTGCCAACGCGGACCGCGGGGAGAAGCAGTACTTC. This chain connects TRBV6-5 to TRBJ2-7, with D possibly being TRBD2 (6 bases). There are 12 residues in the CDR3. Trimming took off 10 bases at V and 8 bases at J, with 18 bases between the two ends. In germline, CDR1 is MNHEY, CDR2 SVGAGI.

V and J are TRBV21-1 and TRBJ2-1; the table's D call, TRBD1, has no DNA check behind it. TRBV21-1 is assigned pseudogene status. There are 15 residues in the CDR3. CDR3 protein: CASSKEARQYNEQFF. The CDR3 DNA is TGTGCCAGCAGCAAAGAGGCCCGACAGTACAATGAGCAGTTCTTC.

This chain connects TRBV7-9 to TRBJ1-4; D unresolved. The CDR3 is made up of 16 amino acids. In germline, CDR1 is SEHNR, CDR2 FQNEAQ (reference sequence). V lost 4 bases and J lost 3, with 15 bases in between. The CDR3 DNA reads TGTGCCAGCAGCTCAGGTCCGGCAGGCTCTAATGAAAAACTGTTTTTT. Its translation is CASSSGPAGSNEKLFF.

The chain has TRBV30 and TRBJ2-1, with 9 bases identical to TRBD1. CDR3 length equals 13 residues. Germline CDR1 is GTSNPN and CDR2 is SVGIG (reference sequence). J lost 6 bases, V lost 7 bases, and 7 bases had no gene match. The chain's CDR3 is CASDRGSANEQFF. For the CDR3, the DNA is TGTGCCTCGGACAGGGGATCGGCCAATGAGCAGTTCTTC.